A single sample is the source of the 2 T cell receptor beta chains below, sequenced in a study of OX40 agonist ivuxolimab in advanced cancers. Only in-frame clones appear in the TCRdb table, and some are missing; sequencing was by immunoSEQ multiplex PCR. The sample consists of some 150,000 clones, about nine tenths of them appearing once. Sequenced here: CD4+ or CD8+ T cells sorted from blood, sampled in a trial of the OX40 agonist ivuxolimab. All receptors derive from an adult with an advanced solid tumor such as melanoma, head and neck, liver or kidney cancer.

The chain combines TRBV12-5 with TRBJ2-1; 8 bases are a match to TRBD2. This CDR3 spans 16 amino acids. Germline assignment: CDR1 LGHNT and CDR2 FRNRAP. After removal of 0 bases from V and 3 bases from J, the junction contained 4 bases not matched to a gene. CDR3 sequence: CASGLVVTSGYNEQFF. The CDR3 DNA sequence: TGTGCTAGTGGTTTGGTCGTCACTAGCGGCTACAATGAGCAGTTCTTC.

The chain couples TRBV21-1 to TRBJ2-2; the table names TRBD2, a call not compared with the DNA. TRBV21-1 is tagged as a pseudogene. This CDR3 region has 17 residues. This chain's CDR3 is CASSKEGTDANTGELFF. CDR3 coding DNA: TGTGCCAGCAGCAAAGAGGGGACTGACGCGAACACCGGGGAGCTGTTTTTT.